The T cell receptor beta chain described here comes from a study of shared clonotypes between healthy human individuals. Whole-study context: For every donor, three CD4 naive, three CD4 memory, two CD8 naive and one CD8 memory plates were used. Findings and caveats of the study: Across a handful of donors, naive CD4 shared about 5%, naive CD8 around 3.5%, memory CD4 less than 2.5%, memory CD8 about 0.4%. Memory subsets generally showed lower estimated richness than naive subsets.

Note on this clone: Its antigen is unidentified.

Sequencing used immunoSEQ multiplex PCR; TCRdb keeps in-frame clones, though not all of them. The repertoire consists of 2 million to 2.5 million clones, with roughly 90% occurring once and the leading ten covering approximately 0.4%. CDR3 size: 14 residues. V was shortened by 10 bases and J by 6 bases, with 18 bases between the two germline ends. CDR1 and CDR2 (germline): MDHEN, SYDVKM. The V gene is TRBV28, the J gene TRBJ1-4; TRBD1 might be the D (6 bases). Specimen: naive CD4+ T cells from PBMCs. The subset: CD45RA+ positively selected. The TCR was taken from a young man in good health. Some clones in this sample may be carry-over from other donors' samples. Here the CDR3 reads CAITPGGAHEKLFF. The CDR3 DNA sequence: TGTGCCATTACCCCGGGGGGGGCCCATGAAAAACTGTTTTTT.